The rows below give T cell receptor beta chains drawn from one sample of a study of shared clonotypes between healthy human individuals. Profiled with immunoSEQ multiplex PCR; TCRdb holds only in-frame clones, not every one. Of roughly 1,000,000 clones listed, approximately 80% were seen once; the top ten hold 0.5% to 0.65%. The sequenced material came from memory CD4+ T cells from PBMCs. The receptors derive from a young man in good health. Some clones in this sample may be carry-over from other donors' samples. Both conserved end residues are part of each CDR3. The order of the fields is clone size, V gene, D gene, J gene, CDR3 DNA, CDR3 protein. D genes are given only for firm matches. The listing skips clone size in some rows; elsewhere it reads once, few, many or a size class.

clone_size: -; v_call: TRBV28; d_call: TRBD2; j_call: TRBJ2-1; cdr3_nt: TGTGCCAGCAGTTACAGCGGGAGAGGGGACAATGAGCAGTTCTTC; cdr3_aa: CASSYSGRGDNEQFF
clone_size: once; v_call: TRBV5-4; d_call: -; j_call: TRBJ2-7; cdr3_nt: TGTGCCAGCAGCTTGGCGGGCCCCCCCGGCTACGAGCAGTACTTC; cdr3_aa: CASSLAGPPGYEQYF
clone_size: -; v_call: TRBV4-1; d_call: -; j_call: TRBJ1-2; cdr3_nt: TGCGCCAGCAGCCAAGAGCAAGGGATCGGGAATGGCTACACCTTC; cdr3_aa: CASSQEQGIGNGYTF
clone_size: -; v_call: TRBV4-2; d_call: -; j_call: TRBJ1-2; cdr3_nt: TGTGCCAGCCGACGGGGGGATCCCTATGGCTACACCTTC; cdr3_aa: CASRRGDPYGYTF
clone_size: -; v_call: TRBV5-4; d_call: -; j_call: TRBJ2-1; cdr3_nt: TGTGCCAGCAGCTCGGCCGGGGGCAATGAGCAGTTCTTC; cdr3_aa: CASSSAGGNEQFF
clone_size: -; v_call: TRBV5-1; d_call: -; j_call: TRBJ2-5; cdr3_nt: TGCGCCAGCAGCTTGTCCTCCTTTGAGGCCCAGTACTTC; cdr3_aa: CASSLSSFEAQYF
clone_size: -; v_call: TRBV4-2; d_call: -; j_call: TRBJ1-1; cdr3_nt: TGTGCCAGCAGCCAAGTTGGGCGGGCCACTGAAGCTTTCTTT; cdr3_aa: CASSQVGRATEAFF
clone_size: few; v_call: TRBV7-2; d_call: TRBD1; j_call: TRBJ2-1; cdr3_nt: TGTGCCAGCAGACAGGGGGCTGAGCAGTTCTTC; cdr3_aa: CASRQGAEQFF
clone_size: -; v_call: TRBV5-1; d_call: TRBD1; j_call: TRBJ2-1; cdr3_nt: TGCGCCAGCAGCTTACCTCCGACAGGGGGCGGGAATGAGCAGTTCTTC; cdr3_aa: CASSLPPTGGGNEQFF
clone_size: -; v_call: TRBV10-3; d_call: TRBD2; j_call: TRBJ2-1; cdr3_nt: TGTGCCATCAGTGTGGCTAGCGGATACAATGAGCAGTTCTTC; cdr3_aa: CAISVASGYNEQFF
clone_size: once; v_call: TRBV9; d_call: TRBD2; j_call: TRBJ2-2; cdr3_nt: TGTGCCAGCAGCCCTCTAGCGGGAGAAATCGGGGAGCTGTTTTTT; cdr3_aa: CASSPLAGEIGELFF
clone_size: -; v_call: TRBV29-1; d_call: TRBD1; j_call: TRBJ1-2; cdr3_nt: TGCAGCGTTGCGGACAGGGTCTATGGCTACACCTTC; cdr3_aa: CSVADRVYGYTF
clone_size: -; v_call: TRBV4-1; d_call: -; j_call: TRBJ2-7; cdr3_nt: TGCGCCAGCAGCCAGGGCTTGAGGGAGCGGGAGCAGTACTTC; cdr3_aa: CASSQGLREREQYF
clone_size: -; v_call: TRBV7-9; d_call: -; j_call: TRBJ2-1; cdr3_nt: TGTGCCAGCCAAACGGAGAGCTCCTACAATGAGCAGTTCTTC; cdr3_aa: CASQTESSYNEQFF
clone_size: -; v_call: TRBV29-1; d_call: -; j_call: TRBJ1-1; cdr3_nt: TGCAGCTCTTTTCGAACAGCCTTGAACACTGAAGCTTTCTTT; cdr3_aa: CSSFRTALNTEAFF
clone_size: -; v_call: TRBV5-1; d_call: TRBD1; j_call: TRBJ1-2; cdr3_nt: TGCGCCAGCAGCTATGGACAGGGGGCTATTTCTGGTGGCTACACCTTC; cdr3_aa: CASSYGQGAISGGYTF